This record looks at one T cell receptor (beta chain) sequence and its context. CDR3 length: 16 residues. CDR1 LGHNA and CDR2 YSLEER come from the germline V gene. The V and J ends lost 0 bases and 3 bases respectively, with 12 bases between them. Measured with immunoSEQ multiplex PCR; TCRdb has only the in-frame clones, and not every one. This sample has some 77,000 clones, with roughly nine tenths found just once. These data are taken from a study of technical replicates of blood from a few donors. This sequence joins TRBV4-3 and TRBJ2-1, with a possible D match to TRBD2 (5 bases). Sequencing was done on a sample of T cells isolated from PBMCs. This sequence originates from a human donor in good health. For the CDR3, the DNA is TGCGCCAGCAGCCAAGATGAGGGAGCCGACTACAATGAGCAGTTCTTC. As protein: CASSQDEGADYNEQFF.